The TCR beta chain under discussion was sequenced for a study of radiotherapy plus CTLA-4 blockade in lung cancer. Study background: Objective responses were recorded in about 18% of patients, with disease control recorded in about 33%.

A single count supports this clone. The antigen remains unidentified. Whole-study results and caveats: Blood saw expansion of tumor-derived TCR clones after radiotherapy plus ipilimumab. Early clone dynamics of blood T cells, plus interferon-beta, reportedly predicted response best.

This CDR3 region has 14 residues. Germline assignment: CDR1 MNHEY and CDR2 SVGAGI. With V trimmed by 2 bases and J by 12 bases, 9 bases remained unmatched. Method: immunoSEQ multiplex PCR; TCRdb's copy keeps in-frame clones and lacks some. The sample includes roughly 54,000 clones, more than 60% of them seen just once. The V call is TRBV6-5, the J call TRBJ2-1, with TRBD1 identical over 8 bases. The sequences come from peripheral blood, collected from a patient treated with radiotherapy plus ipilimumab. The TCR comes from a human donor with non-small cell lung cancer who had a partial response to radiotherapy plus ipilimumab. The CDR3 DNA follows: TGTGCCAGCAGTTACAGAGAAACCGGGACAGGGCAGTTCTTC. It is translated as CASSYRETGTGQFF.